This TCR beta chain was observed in a study of B cell selection in AIRE deficiency. Whole-study findings and limits: With only TCRbeta sequenced, 30% to 45% of shared healthy Treg sequences overlapped Tconv. About 30.6% of healthy-shared Treg sequences were found among patient Tconv cells.

Conventional CD4 T cells were sorted as CD4+CD127+ cells. Healthy unrelated donors supplied the control samples. In germline, CDR1 is SGHTA, CDR2 FQGNSA. The CDR3 is made up of 12 amino acids. V lost 2 bases and J lost 7, with 5 bases in between. Per the study methods: Pooled conventional T cells gave about 11x10^4 patient and about 150,000 donor TCRbeta sequences. Sequenced by immunoSEQ multiplex PCR; TCRdb stores in-frame clones only, minus some. V and J calls and clone size are copied from that table; D and trimming were computed from the DNA. This sample carries 20,000 to 30,000 clones, roughly 95% of them seen once, and the ten largest clones take approximately 0.21%. A word on this clone: The antigen remains undetermined.

The chain couples TRBV7-2 to TRBJ2-2; the D is unclear. Specimen: CD4+CD127+ conventional T cells sorted from PBMCs. This receptor was identified in a human donor in good health. For the CDR3, the DNA is TGTGCCAGCAGCTTATGGGACGGGGAGCTGTTTTTT. It specifies CASSLWDGELFF.